The rows below give T cell receptor beta chains drawn from one sample of a study of T-cell memory formation after mild COVID-19. TCRdb re-analysed the 5' RACE reads in MiXCR, keeping a single row per CDR3 protein. The table has about 430,000 distinct CDR3 sequences, less than 25% seen once. Source material: PBMCs or a T cell subset sorted from them (not recorded which). Every receptor here comes from an adult woman who had mild COVID-19 (a few samples of this study predate the infection). Cell type and time point are not known. The CDR3 runs from the conserved cysteine through the conserved F or W. The D gene is left open where the match is weak. Rows may omit the clone size; those that give it use once, few, many or a size class.

D,size,V,J,DNA,CDR3
-,few,TRBV12-3/TRBV12-4,TRBJ1-1,TGTGCCAGCAGTTTAGTCTACGCTATGAACACTGAAGCTTTCTTT,CASSLVYAMNTEAFF
TRBD2,-,TRBV4-3,TRBJ2-1,TGCGCCAGCAGCCAAGCTAGCGGGAGGGCCCCCGATGAGCAGTTCTTC,CASSQASGRAPDEQFF
TRBD2,-,TRBV4-1,TRBJ2-1,TGCGCCAGCAGCCAAGAATCCCACCAGCGGGGGAGCTCCTACAATGAGCAGTTCTTC,CASSQESHQRGSSYNEQFF
-,once,TRBV14,TRBJ1-2,TGTGCCAGCAGCCAAGATCTACAGGGCGACTATGGCTACACCTTC,CASSQDLQGDYGYTF
-,-,TRBV27,TRBJ1-1,TGTGCCAGCAGCCCAGCGGCGGGGAACACTGAAGCTTTCTTT,CASSPAAGNTEAFF
TRBD2,-,TRBV7-6,TRBJ2-5,TGTGCCAGCAGCTTAGCTGGCGGGAGATCAGGGAGAGAGACCCAGTACTTC,CASSLAGGRSGRETQYF
-,-,TRBV15,TRBJ1-2,TGTGCCACCAGCAAAAGGAGCCAGGGGAGCGGCTACACCTTC,CATSKRSQGSGYTF
-,-,TRBV3-1,TRBJ1-1,TGTGCCAGCAGCCTCCTCACCGGGACGAAAGCTTTCTTT,CASSLLTGTKAFF
-,-,TRBV6-5,TRBJ2-2,TGTGCCAGCAGTTACTCATCTGTAATGGGGATACCAACTGCGGAGACCGGGGAGCTGTTTTTT,CASSYSSVMGIPTAETGELFF
-,few,TRBV10-3,TRBJ2-7,TGTGCCATCAGTGAGTACCAGGCCTACGAGCAGTACTTC,CAISEYQAYEQYF
-,-,TRBV12-3/TRBV12-4,TRBJ2-3,TGTGCCAGCAGTTTAACTGCGGGGGCGGGCACAGATACGCAGTATTTT,CASSLTAGAGTDTQYF
-,-,TRBV6-5,TRBJ1-2,TGTGCCAGCAGTTTCCAAAGGCTGGGCTATGGCTACACCTTC,CASSFQRLGYGYTF
-,-,TRBV13,TRBJ1-6,TGTGCCAGCAGCTTAGGGCTGGGCGCCAGGTCATCACCCCTCCACTTT,CASSLGLGARSSPLHF
-,few,TRBV18,TRBJ1-3,TGTGCCAGCACCGAGGGGGTCTCTGGAAACACCATATATTTT,CASTEGVSGNTIYF
-,few,TRBV24-1,TRBJ2-5,TGTGCCACCAGTCAAAGCGGAACCCAAGAGACCCAGTACTTC,CATSQSGTQETQYF
TRBD1,few,TRBV18,TRBJ1-1,TGTGCCAGCTCACGAGGACAGGGGCACACTGAAGCTTTCTTT,CASSRGQGHTEAFF
-,-,TRBV6-6,TRBJ1-3,TGTGCCAGCAGCCGTCCATCAGGCTCTGGAAACACCATATATTTT,CASSRPSGSGNTIYF
-,few,TRBV7-9,TRBJ2-1,TGTGCCAGCAGCTCGCCCAGGCTAGAATGGGACAATGAGCAGTTCTTC,CASSSPRLEWDNEQFF
TRBD2,few,TRBV19,TRBJ2-3,TGTGCCAGCGAGTCTTCCGGGACTACCACAGATACGCAGTATTTT,CASESSGTTTDTQYF
-,-,TRBV7-2,TRBJ1-2,TGTGCCAGCAGCCGCGACGGTATCTATGGTAGCTACACCTTC,CASSRDGIYGSYTF
TRBD2,few,TRBV7-7,TRBJ2-5,TGTGCCAGCAGCCCCTATCCGGGACTAGCGGGGGGAGGGCGCGAGACCCAGTACTTC,CASSPYPGLAGGGRETQYF
-,-,TRBV5-5,TRBJ1-3,TGTGCCAGCAGCTTGGGAACTGTTGTTGGAAACACCATATATTTT,CASSLGTVVGNTIYF
TRBD1,-,TRBV20-1,TRBJ1-2,TGCAGTGCTAGAGCTAGGACAGGGGATAACTATGGCTACACCTTC,CSARARTGDNYGYTF
-,-,TRBV7-9,TRBJ2-4,TGTGCCAGCAGCTTAGACCCAGAGGGTACGGACATTCAGTACTTC,CASSLDPEGTDIQYF
TRBD2,few,TRBV7-6,TRBJ2-5,TGTGCCAGCAGCTTGGGAGGGATCGAGACCCAGTACTTC,CASSLGGIETQYF
TRBD1,-,TRBV7-8,TRBJ2-7,TGTGCCAGCAGCTTAGGGTGGGGAGGACAGGGCGTGGGCGAGCAGTACTTC,CASSLGWGGQGVGEQYF
TRBD1,-,TRBV12-3/TRBV12-4,TRBJ1-2,TGTGCCAACGCGAAAATCGGGACAGGGGAGCATGGCTACACCTTC,CANAKIGTGEHGYTF
-,-,TRBV25-1,TRBJ1-1,TGTGCCAGCAGTAACAGGGTGGGGACTGAAGCTTTCTTT,CASSNRVGTEAFF
-,few,TRBV5-5,TRBJ1-5,TGTGCCAGCAGCTTGGTGATGGGGGTTAGCAATCAGCCCCAGCATTTT,CASSLVMGVSNQPQHF
-,few,TRBV7-9,TRBJ1-3,TGTGCCAGCAGCTTCCCTCTGGGTGATGTAAACACCATATATTTT,CASSFPLGDVNTIYF